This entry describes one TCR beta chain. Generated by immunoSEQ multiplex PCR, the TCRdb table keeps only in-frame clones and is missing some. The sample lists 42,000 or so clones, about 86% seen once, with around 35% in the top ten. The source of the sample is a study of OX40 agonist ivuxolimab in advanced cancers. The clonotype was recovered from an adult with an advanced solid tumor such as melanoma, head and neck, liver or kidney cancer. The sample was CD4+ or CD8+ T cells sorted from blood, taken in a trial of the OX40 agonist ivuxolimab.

The CDR3 DNA follows: TGTGCCAGTAACCCCAGGGGAGAGGTTTCAGATACGCAGTATTTT. Protein sequence: CASNPRGEVSDTQYF. The J gene is TRBJ2-3, the V gene TRBV19; a weak D match, TRBD1 (6 bases). Germline V gives CDR1 LNHDA, CDR2 SQIVND (reference sequence). Trimming removed 7 bases at V and 4 bases at J, with 18 bases between. The CDR3 is 15 amino acids. Combining the CDR3 with reference TRBV19 and TRBJ2-3 gives the whole variable domain DGGITQSPKYLFRKEGQNVTLSCEQNLNHDAMYWYRQDPGQGLRLIYYSQIVNDFQKGDIAEGYSVSREKKESFPLTVTSAQKNPTAFYLCASNPRGEVSDTQYFGPGTRLTVL.